This T cell receptor (beta chain) emerged from a study of blood T cell repertoires in COVID-19. The table came from immunoSEQ multiplex PCR; TCRdb's copy has only in-frame clones and leaves some out. There are some 100,000 clones in the sample; roughly 92% occur only once, and about 6.3% lies in the top ten. Between the trimmed V and J ends, which lost 0 bases and 3 bases, there was a span of 8 bases. CDR1 and CDR2 (germline): MGHRA, YSYEKL. The CDR3 length is 15 residues. The V gene is TRBV4-1, the J gene TRBJ1-4; no clear D. The sequence derives from an older woman with active COVID-19. Sequenced sample: peripheral blood. CDR3 protein: CASSQDRESNEKLFF. The CDR3 coding sequence is TGCGCCAGCAGCCAAGATCGGGAGTCTAATGAAAAACTGTTTTTT.